This is a list of T cell receptor beta chains from one sample in a study of PD-1 blockade in classical Hodgkin lymphoma. Some clones are missing from TCRdb's copy, which holds only in-frame ones; the method was immunoSEQ multiplex PCR. This table has around 23,000 clones, approximately 85% appearing once. Here the sequenced sample was peripheral blood mononuclear cells (PBMCs), taken before the fourth cycle of nivolumab. These receptors came from a human donor with classical Hodgkin lymphoma. The CDR3 runs from the conserved cysteine through the conserved F or W. Each record gives: CDR3 protein, CDR3 DNA, J gene, D gene, V gene, clone size. A D gene is named only where the DNA matches it firmly. Clone sizes are given selectively: once, few, many, or a class where the clone is expanded.

CASSEYIWGEGIQYF,TGTGCCAGCAGCGAGTATATTTGGGGTGAGGGCATTCAGTACTTC,TRBJ2-4,NA,TRBV7-9,NA
CASSRETDTQYF,TGTGCCAGCAGCCGGGAGACAGATACGCAGTATTTT,TRBJ2-3,NA,TRBV28,NA
CASSKGVNYGYTF,TGTGCCAGTAGTAAAGGGGTCAACTATGGCTACACCTTC,TRBJ1-2,NA,TRBV19,few
CASSRQGPEQETQYF,TGTGCCAGCAGCAGACAGGGGCCCGAACAAGAGACCCAGTACTTC,TRBJ2-5,TRBD1,TRBV11-3,NA
CASSLTSGGEGETQYF,TGTGCCAGCAGCTTAACTAGCGGGGGTGAGGGAGAGACCCAGTACTTC,TRBJ2-5,TRBD2,TRBV7-3,NA
CASSYVASGKYF,TGTGCCAGCAGTTACGTGGCTAGCGGGAAGTATTTT,TRBJ2-3,TRBD2,TRBV7-2,NA
CASSPTGWYGYTF,TGTGCCAGCAGCCCGACAGGATGGTATGGCTACACCTTC,TRBJ1-2,NA,TRBV7-9,once
CTSSLDRVGGMNTEAFF,TGCACCAGCAGCCTGGACAGGGTTGGAGGGATGAACACTGAAGCTTTCTTT,TRBJ1-1,NA,TRBV1,few
CASSPFPGADQPQHF,TGTGCCAGCTCACCATTTCCGGGGGCTGATCAGCCCCAGCATTTT,TRBJ1-5,NA,TRBV18,NA
CASSLEDGTGAWNQPQHF,TGTGCCAGCAGTTTAGAAGACGGGACAGGGGCCTGGAATCAGCCCCAGCATTTT,TRBJ1-5,TRBD1,TRBV28,NA
CASSIPGVLRSTGELFF,TGTGCCAGTAGTATACCCGGAGTGTTGCGGAGTACCGGGGAGCTGTTTTTT,TRBJ2-2,NA,TRBV19,once
CATRRAVEAFF,TGTGCCACCCGGCGGGCTGTTGAAGCTTTCTTT,TRBJ1-1,NA,TRBV19,once
CASSPTGPNQPQHF,TGTGCCAGCAGCCCGACAGGGCCCAATCAGCCCCAGCATTTT,TRBJ1-5,TRBD1,TRBV7-3,NA
CASSSGSQPQHF,TGTGCCAGCTCTTCGGGAAGTCAGCCCCAGCATTTT,TRBJ1-5,NA,TRBV9,NA
CASSLGFSSYEQYF,TGCGCCAGCAGCTTAGGATTTAGCTCCTACGAGCAGTACTTC,TRBJ2-7,NA,TRBV5-1,NA
CASSSGQGHYFISYNEQFF,TGTGCCAGCAGTTCCGGACAGGGACATTACTTTATCTCCTACAATGAGCAGTTCTTC,TRBJ2-1,TRBD1,TRBV27,NA
CASSLRTGNQPQHF,TGTGCCAGCAGCTTACGGACGGGGAATCAGCCCCAGCATTTT,TRBJ1-5,NA,TRBV7-2,NA
CASSPRASEPQYF,TGCGCCAGCAGCCCTCGTGCGTCAGAGCCCCAGTATTTT,TRBJ2-3,NA,TRBV5-1,NA
CASRGGSSYNEQFF,TGTGCCAGCCGAGGCGGCTCCTCCTACAATGAGCAGTTCTTC,TRBJ2-1,NA,TRBV6-1,once
CASSEGTGFAYEQYF,TGTGCCAGCAGCGAGGGGACAGGGTTTGCCTACGAGCAGTACTTC,TRBJ2-7,TRBD1,TRBV7-2,NA
CASSPGLAGYEQYF,TGCGCCAGCAGCCCGGGACTAGCGGGCTACGAGCAGTACTTC,TRBJ2-7,TRBD2,TRBV5-1,NA
CASSGRASGAYNEQFF,TGTGCCAGCAGCGGTAGGGCTAGCGGAGCCTACAATGAGCAGTTCTTC,TRBJ2-1,TRBD2,TRBV9,NA
CSVEEGPYEQYF,TGCAGCGTTGAAGAAGGACCCTACGAGCAGTACTTC,TRBJ2-7,NA,TRBV29-1,NA